The following is a T cell receptor (beta chain) sequence with its context. Its antigen is unknown. Within one base of it there is no much larger clone, and no base qualities were kept. Other DNA sequences within the sample encode an identical CDR3. Donors were healthy HIV-negative adults with no recently reported acute infections or vaccinations. Only Caucasian adults living in Nashville, Tennessee, USA were represented among the donors. CD4+ T cells were enriched through magnetic negative selection, after which naive cells were positively selected on CD45RA and the remaining negative fraction served as the memory subset. Blood was obtained by leukapheresis, after which PBMCs were separated by Ficoll-Histopaque density gradient centrifugation and cryopreserved in liquid nitrogen vapor phase. Analytical flow cytometry was used to check the purity and quantity of every magnetically sorted T cell population. From each sorted fraction, genomic DNA was isolated and quantified by UV absorbance on a Nanodrop 2000c.

Using the deep immunoSEQ assay, multiplex PCR amplified TCR CDR3 regions from genomic DNA. Extracted genomic DNA from each cell subset was spread evenly across all wells of several immunoSEQ 96-well plates, with each plate serving as a replicate. For sorted subsets, around 0.2 ug of genomic DNA, equivalent to around 29,000 T cell genomes, went into each replicate PCR. Purified libraries were quantified with a Qubit 3.0 fluorometer, sized on a Bioanalyzer 2100, and re-quantified with the KAPA Library Quantification kit. Every immunoSEQ 96-well plate was sequenced on a separate single-read 150-cycle Illumina NextSeq 550 flow cell. The source study handled its data this way. Because the immunoSEQ output included only junctional sequences and no quality scores, the filtering could not be the same as the filtering used for full-length reads. Sequences were annotated with PyIR, a Python wrapper for IgBLAST v1.9, using IMGT germline references to assign V/J genes and CDR3. Reads were filtered out if the reads had weak V/J assignments (E-value above 1e-6), no CDR3, stop codons, out-of-frame junctions, or ambiguous translated residues. V3J clonotypes were defined as sequences sharing the same inferred V gene, J gene, and CDR3 amino acid sequence. Percentage overlap between repertoires was calculated by dividing the number of shared unique clonotypes by the size of the smaller repertoire. Repertoire richness was assessed with RTK rarefaction, the Chao1 estimator, and Recon v2.1 estimates of unobserved clonotypes. For all TCRbeta clonotypes obtained by the gDNA method from a few donors, generation probabilities were computed with OLGA. TCRdb took over this immuneACCESS table, retaining in-frame rearrangements with V and J assigned. Such tables are incomplete; in checked studies, under half of the missing clones stem from an unresolved V gene, and the remainder is unexplained. The V and J calls and the clone size are those of that table, but D and trimming were determined from the DNA. The sample has over a million clones on record, 96% of them singletons. The leading ten clones occupy roughly 1.1% of the sample.

The CDR3 measures 14 amino acids from cysteine to phenylalanine. Here the CDR3 DNA is all that survives: 42 bases in frame from base 1. V drops 3 bases and J drops 0 bases, leaving 9 bases in between. CDR1 and CDR2 were assigned from the germline V gene as SGHRS and YFSETQ. This sample is part of a study of shared clonotypes between healthy human individuals (dated by TCRdb to the early 2020s). As for the study more broadly: A couple of women and a few men aged 18 to 49 years were included in the cohort. To increase sequencing depth and limit assay-specific biases, different laboratories used diverse techniques to prepare libraries and sequence TCR repertoires. Per donor, leukapheresis produced somewhere between about 0.85 and 10 billion PBMCs. The study deeply sequenced blood TCR repertoires of about 5 healthy adults to estimate repertoire size and the extent of clonotype sharing between individuals. For each donor, three plates each were used for CD4 naive and CD4 memory, two plates were used for CD8 naive, and one plate was used for CD8 memory.

Study-wide conclusions, independent of this receptor: Only blood was sampled, and tissue TCR repertoires likely differ from those in blood. Compared with non-shared clonotypes, the clonotypes found in all four sorted-subset donors had higher generation probabilities. Naive subsets generally had larger estimated clonotype richness than memory subsets did. Pairwise subsampling led to the expectation that sequencing depth would affect the degree of clonotype sharing among donors. Across four donors, about 4.5% of naive CD4, over 3% of naive CD8, about 2% of memory CD4, and approximately 0.4% of memory CD8 clonotypes were shared. Because the study included a small number of donors, the genetic and exposure-history diversity represented was limited. Incomplete sequencing was indicated by rarefaction of sorted-subset datasets, despite the large sequencing depth.

The TCR was taken from a man aged 25 to 45 in good health. Rearrangement joined TRBV5-1 to TRBJ1-1, with no reliable assignment of the D segment. The sample was naive CD4+ T cells sorted from blood. Taken with the paper, the label for cell subset or site translates to: CD45RA+ positively selected. The CDR3 corresponds to CASSSQSMNTEAFF. The sequenced DNA: TGCGCCAGCAGCTCACAGAGTATGAACACTGAAGCTTTCTTT.